This T cell receptor (beta chain) was recovered during a study of cytomegalovirus exposure and HLA in healthy donors. Germline values: CDR1 LGHNA, CDR2 YSLEER. CDR3 size: 15 residues. Use of 60 Vbeta and 13 Jbeta primers characterized the PCR. Method: immunoSEQ multiplex PCR; TCRdb's copy keeps in-frame clones and lacks some. In total, the table holds about 110,000 clones. Sequenced input: PBMCs. This receptor was obtained from a man aged 50-59 years in good health and CMV-seronegative. V gene TRBV4-3 combines with J gene TRBJ2-5, with D hard to call. The J call is uncertain, as TRBJ2-7 better fits the DNA end. This chain's CDR3 is CASSQDRMGSYEQYF. As DNA, the CDR3 is TGCGCCAGCAGCCAAGATCGAATGGGCTCCTACGAGCAGTACTTC.